This T cell receptor beta chain was recovered during a study of T cell responses to AZD1222 COVID-19 vaccine. Details on this clone: Its antigen remains unidentified.

Study-level results: Close to half of spike-specific TCRs reportedly recognize unmutated variant regions.

Trimming left V 6 bases short and J 4 bases short, with 12 bases between. The CDR3 spans 13 residues. Using immunoSEQ multiplex PCR, the repertoire was profiled, and TCRdb retains in-frame clones only, with some absent. The repertoire includes 95,000 to 150,000 clones, approximately 88% of them detected once, and 3.5% to 4.5% sits in the top ten. Sequencing used peripheral blood, obtained on day 0 of AZD1222 vaccination. The chain couples TRBV12-3 or TRBV12-4 to TRBJ1-2; D remains unclear. This receptor was taken from an adult in good health. The CDR3 is CASSPDAGYGYTF. For the CDR3, the DNA is TGTGCCAGCAGCCCCGACGCTGGCTATGGCTACACCTTC.